The next 21 T cell receptor beta chains were all read from a single sample in a study of radiotherapy plus CTLA-4 blockade in lung cancer (dated by TCRdb to the late 2010s). The library was built by means of the immunoSEQ multiplex PCR assay. Sourced from immuneACCESS, this table was stored by TCRdb with only in-frame sequences that have V and J called. A share of the clones is absent; for the studies checked, an unresolved V gene accounts for under half, and the remainder has no known explanation. The sample data list 57,000 or so clones, and approximately 80% of these were observed just once. The ten biggest clones cover 4.4% of the sample. The input for sequencing was peripheral blood, taken from a patient treated with radiotherapy plus ipilimumab. The receptor source for this set is a human donor with non-small cell lung cancer who had a complete response to radiotherapy plus ipilimumab.

The V and J genes are TRBV6-4 and TRBJ2-2; 8 bases line up with TRBD1. In germline, CDR1 is MRHNA, CDR2 SNTAGT. The CDR3 totals 14 residues. V was pared by 4 bases and J by 4 bases, with 2 bases of the junction left unmatched. This chain's CDR3 is CASSADRATGELFF. The CDR3 region has the DNA TGTGCCAGCAGTGCGGACAGGGCCACCGGGGAGCTGTTTTTT.

The chain recombines TRBV9 with TRBJ2-7, with D possibly TRBD1 on 6 matching bases. The CDR3 spans 14 residues. Trimming left V 3 bases short and J 0 bases short, with 10 bases between. Germline V gene data show CDR1 as SGDLS and CDR2 as YYNGEE. This chain's CDR3 is CASSAGQSSYEQYF. CDR3 bases: TGTGCCAGCAGCGCCGGACAGAGCTCCTACGAGCAGTACTTC.

V and J are TRBV5-8 and TRBJ2-3; 15 bases fit TRBD2. The CDR3 contains 16 residues. Germline CDR1 is SGHTS and CDR2 is YDEGEE. V dropped 4 bases and J dropped 5; count of bases not matched to a gene: 5. In DNA form, the CDR3 reads TGTGCCAGCAGCCCGGGACTAGCGGGAGGAGGAGATACGCAGTATTTT. Its protein is CASSPGLAGGGDTQYF.

This clone was recorded once. The V and J genes are TRBV15 and TRBJ2-2; unclear D gene. Germline V gene sequence: CDR1 LNHNV, CDR2 YYDKDF (reference sequence). There are 14 residues in the CDR3. V was trimmed by 0 bases and J by 7 bases, leaving 9 bases between them. The CDR3 coding sequence is TGTGCCACCAGCAGAGATAATCTGCTCGGGGAGCTGTTTTTT. Encoded protein: CATSRDNLLGELFF.

J is TRBJ2-2 and V is TRBV29-1; TRBD1 agrees at 7 bases. V was pared by 5 bases and J by 1 base, with 10 bases of the junction left unmatched. The germline gives CDR1 SQVTM, CDR2 ANQGSEA. The CDR3 loop spans 16 amino acids. In DNA, the CDR3 is TGCAGCGTTCAGACCCCGGGGACAGAGAACACCGGGGAGCTGTTTTTT. It encodes CSVQTPGTENTGELFF.

The chain is built from TRBV6-5 and TRBJ2-7; D is possibly TRBD1 (7 bases). With 2 bases removed from V and 2 bases from J, the gap between germline ends came to 13 bases. The CDR3 has 15 amino acids. Germline CDR1 is MNHEY and CDR2 is SVGAGI. CDR3 region: CASSYGGGQTYEQYF. The CDR3, as DNA: TGTGCCAGCAGTTACGGAGGGGGCCAGACCTACGAGCAGTACTTC.

This clone was detected once. The rearrangement uses TRBV19 and TRBJ2-7; the match to TRBD2 covers 9 bases. Germline V gene data show CDR1 as LNHDA and CDR2 as SQIVND (reference sequence). V shed 3 bases and J 3 bases; nucleotides not matched to a gene: 6. This CDR3 comprises 15 residues. The CDR3 region is CASSMGLASDYEQYF. DNA for the CDR3: TGTGCCAGTAGTATGGGACTAGCTTCGGACTACGAGCAGTACTTC. Variable domain in full (rest from reference TRBV19 and TRBJ2-7): DGGITQSPKYLFRKEGQNVTLSCEQNLNHDAMYWYRQDPGQGLRLIYYSQIVNDFQKGDIAEGYSVSREKKESFPLTVTSAQKNPTAFYLCASSMGLASDYEQYFGPGTRLTVT.

This clone occurred a few times. The chain couples TRBV18 to TRBJ1-5; 7 bases agree with TRBD1. CDR1 and CDR2 from the germline V gene are KGHSH and LQKENI. The CDR3 length is 15 residues. The J segment lost 0 bases and the V segment lost 3 bases, leaving 2 bases of the junction unmatched. CDR3: CASSPGTDSNQPQHF. In DNA, the CDR3 is TGTGCCAGCTCACCTGGGACAGATAGCAATCAGCCCCAGCATTTT. Combining the CDR3 with reference TRBV18 and TRBJ1-5 gives the whole variable domain NAGVMQNPRHLVRRRGQEARLRCSPMKGHSHVYWYRQLPEEGLKFMVYLQKENIIDESGMPKERFSAEFPKEGPSILRIQQVVRGDSAAYFCASSPGTDSNQPQHFGDGTRLSIL.

This clone turned up a few times. The V gene is TRBV19, the J gene TRBJ1-5; D gene ambiguous. The germline V gene encodes CDR1 LNHDA and CDR2 SQIVND (reference sequence). CDR3 size: 12 residues. Trimming shortened V by 5 bases and J by 5 bases, and 7 bases separated the two germline ends. The DNA of the CDR3 is TGTGCCAGTAGTCCATCCCATCAGCCCCAGCATTTT. This translates into CASSPSHQPQHF.

This chain connects TRBV5-6 to TRBJ1-6; TRBD1 matches 8 bases. Per germline, CDR1 SGHDT and CDR2 YYEEEE. V lost 4 bases to trimming and J lost 1 base; unmatched junction nucleotides: 4. The CDR3 has 16 amino acids. The CDR3 DNA sequence: TGTGCCAGCAGCGTGACAGGGGCGTCCTATAATTCACCCCTCCACTTT. Amino acids: CASSVTGASYNSPLHF.

A few counts support this clone. The chain recombines TRBV7-2 with TRBJ2-7; 8 bases map to TRBD1. Trimming removed 3 bases from V and 0 bases from J; junction bases left unmatched: 1. This CDR3 has 14 residues. Germline CDR1 SGHTA, CDR2 FQGNSA. The CDR3 is CASSLGQASYEQYV. DNA for the CDR3: TGTGCCAGCAGCTTGGGACAGGCCTCCTACGAGCAGTACGTC.

The J gene is TRBJ1-5, the V gene TRBV2; no clear D. Trimming stripped 3 bases from V and 5 bases from J, with 14 bases between. The CDR3 contains 15 residues. Germline-derived CDR1 and CDR2 are SNHLY and FYNNEI. CDR3 in amino acids: CASSDAGTFDQPQHF. The DNA for the CDR3 is TGTGCCAGCAGTGATGCGGGCACGTTCGATCAGCCCCAGCATTTT. Supplemented by reference TRBV2 and TRBJ1-5, the full variable domain reads EPEVTQTPSHQVTQMGQEVILRCVPISNHLYFYWYRQILGQKVEFLVSFYNNEISEKSEIFDDQFSVERPDGSNFTLKIRSTKLEDSAMYFCASSDAGTFDQPQHFGDGTRLSIL.

This sequence joins TRBV2 and TRBJ1-5; D possibly corresponds to TRBD1 (5 bases). V was shortened by 5 bases and J by 7 bases, with 18 bases between the two germline ends. CDR1 and CDR2 (germline): SNHLY, FYNNEI. The CDR3 runs to 15 residues. As DNA, the CDR3 is TGTGCCAGCAGTTCCCGTCCCGGGGGGAACCAGCCCCAGCATTTT. It encodes CASSSRPGGNQPQHF.

This clone was seen only a few times. The CDR3 sequence is CASSPRLAGYEQYF. The CDR3 DNA sequence: TGTGCCAGCAGCCCTCGACTAGCGGGCTACGAGCAGTACTTC. The chain couples TRBV14 to TRBJ2-7; 10 nucleotides align to TRBD2. V lost 4 bases and J lost 3; bases outside the gene matches: 3. This CDR3 has 14 residues. CDR1 and CDR2 from the germline V gene are SGHDN and FVKESK.

The chain has TRBV30 and TRBJ1-1; D ambiguous. This CDR3 has 12 amino acids. The germline V gene encodes CDR1 GTSNPN and CDR2 SVGIG (reference sequence). Trimming stripped 8 bases from V and 0 bases from J, with 10 bases between. The chain's CDR3 is CAAPAVNTEAFF. The CDR3 bases are TGTGCCGCCCCGGCGGTGAACACTGAAGCTTTCTTT. The variable domain in full, with the rest retrieved from reference TRBV30 and TRBJ1-1, is SQTIHQWPATLVQPVGSPLSLECTVEGTSNPNLYWYRQAAGRGLQLLFYSVGIGQISSEVPQNLSASRPQDRQFILSSKKLLLSDSGFYLCAAPAVNTEAFFGQGTRLTVV.

The chain uses TRBV7-9 and TRBJ2-2, with 7 bases that match TRBD2. Germline V gene lookup returns CDR1 SEHNR and CDR2 FQNEAQ (reference sequence). V lost 2 bases, J lost 1 base, and 4 bases stayed unmatched. The CDR3 runs to 16 residues. The CDR3 DNA follows: TGTGCCAGCAGCTTATATGGCGGGGGGAACACCGGGGAGCTGTTTTTT. It codes for CASSLYGGGNTGELFF.

This clone was recorded only once. V is TRBV15 and J is TRBJ2-7, with no clear D. The CDR3 contains 15 residues. The V end was cut by 0 bases, the J end by 6 bases, with 15 bases between. Germline V CDR1 and CDR2: LNHNV, YYDKDF (reference sequence). The CDR3 DNA is TGTGCCACCAGCAGAGATCGTGCTCAAACGGCCGAGCAGTACGTC. As protein: CATSRDRAQTAEQYV.

The chain joins TRBV5-1 to TRBJ1-3, with D perhaps TRBD1 (5 bases). Germline CDR1 and CDR2: SGHRS and YFSETQ. CDR3 length: 16 amino acids. The V and J ends lost 2 bases and 0 bases respectively, with 12 bases between them. CDR3 coding DNA: TGCGCCAGCAGCTTCGGGACTTCTAGCTCTGGAAACACCATATATTTT. The encoded protein is CASSFGTSSSGNTIYF. Combining the CDR3 with reference TRBV5-1 and TRBJ1-3 gives the whole variable domain KAGVTQTPRYLIKTRGQQVTLSCSPISGHRSVSWYQQTPGQGLQFLFEYFSETQRNKGNFPGRFSGRQFSNSRSEMNVSTLELGDSALYLCASSFGTSSSGNTIYFGEGSWLTVV.

The J gene is TRBJ1-3, the V gene TRBV6-6; 9 bases match TRBD1. The J segment lost 2 bases and the V segment lost 6 bases, leaving 8 bases of the junction unmatched. CDR1 and CDR2 (germline): MNHNY, SVGAGI (reference sequence). CDR3 size: 16 residues. CDR3 DNA: TGTGCCAGCAGGGGGGGACAGGGAAAGACTGGAAACACCATATATTTT. It codes for CASRGGQGKTGNTIYF.

The V call is TRBV5-1, the J call TRBJ2-2; 12 nucleotides match TRBD1. With V trimmed by 0 bases and J by 6 bases, 3 bases remained unmatched. This CDR3 is 16 amino acids long. Germline CDR1 reads SGHRS; CDR2 reads YFSETQ. The CDR3 is CASSLVGQGAAGELFF. Here the CDR3 DNA reads TGCGCCAGCAGCTTGGTGGGACAGGGGGCCGCCGGGGAGCTGTTTTTT.

This clone showed up just a few times. The chain uses TRBV7-9 and TRBJ2-1; D might be TRBD1 (5 bases). CDR1 SEHNR and CDR2 FQNEAQ come from the germline V gene (reference sequence). V dropped 6 bases and J dropped 0 bases, with 9 bases sitting between them. The CDR3 runs to 14 residues. In nucleotides, the CDR3 is TGTGCCAGCAGTCCCGACAGCTCCTACAATGAGCAGTTCTTC. Translated, it gives CASSPDSSYNEQFF.